The clone carrying this TCR beta chain was found a few times. Per the study methods: Amplification with reference gene primers provided the estimates of nucleated cell counts. Only in-frame clones appear in the TCRdb table, and some are missing; sequencing was by immunoSEQ multiplex PCR. Clone size and V and J calls were adopted from that table, with D and trimming inferred from the DNA. The table includes about 200,000 clones, 70% to 90% detected once. The CDR3 is 21 amino acids. V gave up 3 bases and J gave up 0 bases, with 25 bases separating them. Looked up from germline, CDR1 is SGDLS and CDR2 is YYNGEE. The entry originates in a study of blood T cell repertoires in COVID-19. Study information: Whether acute or convalescent, the COVID-19 samples came from the United States, Italy and Spain. In each case, the material was cDNA or gDNA derived from T cells, B-cell-depleted T cells, or PBMCs.

The source is a man between 60 and 70 years old with acute or convalescent COVID-19. The chain has TRBV9 and TRBJ1-6; the D gene is possibly TRBD1 (6 bases). Specimen: peripheral blood. The DNA of the CDR3 is TGTGCCAGCAGCGGTAGTAGCTTATTATCCGGACAGAGCTCCTATAATTCACCCCTCCACTTT. Amino acid sequence: CASSGSSLLSGQSSYNSPLHF.